The 25 T cell receptor beta chains reported below all come from one sample, sequenced in a study of cytomegalovirus exposure and HLA in healthy donors. This PCR relied on a set of 60 Vbeta primers and 13 Jbeta primers. Here immunoSEQ multiplex PCR was the method, and the copy in TCRdb shows in-frame clones only, minus some. The listing records around 200,000 clones. Sequenced material: PBMCs. All receptors come from a girl under 10 years old in good health and CMV-seropositive.

CDR3 bases: TGTGCCAGCAGTTTCGCAGGGCGCTCCTACGAGCAGTACTTC. Translated, it gives CASSFAGRSYEQYF. The rearrangement joins TRBV27 to TRBJ2-7; tentatively, D is TRBD1 (5 bases). The CDR3 spans 14 residues. Between the trimmed V and J ends, which lost 3 bases and 0 bases, there was a span of 9 bases. In germline, CDR1 is MNHEY, CDR2 SMNVEV (reference sequence).

The chain employs TRBV5-6 and TRBJ1-4; the D gene is possibly TRBD1 (6 bases). V gave up 1 base and J gave up 2 bases, with 15 bases separating them. The CDR3 is 17 amino acids. Germline V gene data show CDR1 as SGHDT and CDR2 as YYEEEE. The CDR3 coding sequence is TGTGCCAGCAGCTTGTTCGCAGGGGTGCGCACTAATGAAAAACTGTTTTTT. It codes for CASSLFAGVRTNEKLFF.

This chain links TRBV2 with TRBJ1-1; a weak D match, TRBD1 (5 bases). The CDR3 totals 14 residues. Trimming removed 4 bases at V and 3 bases at J, with 12 bases between. CDR1 and CDR2 from the germline V gene are SNHLY and FYNNEI. In DNA form, the CDR3 reads TGTGCCAGCAGTGTCACAGACAGAGACACTGAAGCTTTCTTT. As protein: CASSVTDRDTEAFF. The whole variable domain, remainder taken from reference TRBV2 and TRBJ1-1, is EPEVTQTPSHQVTQMGQEVILRCVPISNHLYFYWYRQILGQKVEFLVSFYNNEISEKSEIFDDQFSVERPDGSNFTLKIRSTKLEDSAMYFCASSVTDRDTEAFFGQGTRLTVV.

V gene TRBV19 combines with J gene TRBJ2-2; 12 positions match TRBD1. V shed 3 bases and J 1 base; nucleotides not matched to a gene: 12. The CDR3 consists of 20 residues. The germline CDR1 and CDR2 sequences are LNHDA and SQIVND (reference sequence). The CDR3 DNA is TGTGCCAGTAGTATCATCCCCGGGACAGGGGGCCCCCAGAACACCGGGGAGCTGTTTTTT. Translation gives CASSIIPGTGGPQNTGELFF.

This chain uses TRBV9 with TRBJ2-7, with 10 nucleotides matching TRBD2. There are 15 residues in the CDR3. J was trimmed by 4 bases and V by 6 bases; bases with no gene match: 10. Germline V gene sequence: CDR1 SGDLS, CDR2 YYNGEE. CDR3 amino acids: CASTDGAGGGYEQYF. CDR3 nucleotide sequence: TGTGCCAGCACCGACGGAGCGGGAGGGGGGTACGAGCAGTACTTC.

CDR3 bases: TGTGCCAGCAGCCCAACTAGCAACGAGCAGTACTTC. This codes for CASSPTSNEQYF. This rearrangement joins TRBV7-9 to TRBJ2-7, with D perhaps matching TRBD2 (6 bases). Germline lookup yields CDR1 SEHNR and CDR2 FQNEAQ (reference sequence). V lost 5 bases to trimming and J lost 5 bases, with 10 bases between them. The length of the CDR3 is 12 residues. Full variable domain (remainder filled in from reference TRBV7-9 and TRBJ2-7): DTGVSQNPRHKITKRGQNVTFRCDPISEHNRLYWYRQTLGQGPEFLTYFQNEAQLEKSRLLSDRFSAERPKGSFSTLEIQRTEQGDSAMYLCASSPTSNEQYFGPGTRLTVT.

The chain uses TRBV5-1 and TRBJ2-7, with D hard to call. Germline V gives CDR1 SGHRS, CDR2 YFSETQ. V was pared by 5 bases and J by 3 bases, with 15 bases between. The CDR3 spans 14 residues. CDR3 residues: CASSLLDSVYEQYF. DNA of the CDR3: TGCGCCAGCAGTCTCCTTGATTCGGTCTACGAGCAGTACTTC.

The chain carries TRBV28 and TRBJ1-1, with D uncertain. The V end was cut by 2 bases, the J end by 10 bases, with 11 bases between. CDR1 MDHEN and CDR2 SYDVKM come from the germline V gene. CDR3 size: 12 residues. CDR3 DNA sequence: TGTGCCAGCAGTTTACGAGCTCCGGGAGCTTTCTTT. Translated: CASSLRAPGAFF.

The chain uses TRBV10-2 and TRBJ2-7; the match to TRBD1 covers 7 bases. The length of the CDR3 is 14 residues. Trimming took 6 bases from V and 2 from J; bases not matched to a gene: 7. In germline, CDR1 is WSHSY, CDR2 SAAADI. The CDR3 bases are TGCGCCAGCAGCTTTTACAGGGGTCCCTACGAGCAGTACTTC. This codes for CASSFYRGPYEQYF.

This sequence joins TRBV27 and TRBJ2-7, with a weak D call TRBD2 (5 bases). Germline assignment: CDR1 MNHEY and CDR2 SMNVEV (reference sequence). The V gene lost 1 base and the J gene lost 0 bases, with 10 bases spanning the gap. CDR3 length equals 15 residues. The CDR3 reads CASSLYGLTSYEQYF. CDR3 nucleotide sequence: TGTGCCAGCAGTTTATATGGACTCACCTCCTACGAGCAGTACTTC.

The chain recombines TRBV19 with TRBJ1-2; D remains unclear. Germline-derived CDR1 and CDR2 are LNHDA and SQIVND (reference sequence). V was clipped by 0 bases and J by 1 base, with 9 bases between them. The CDR3 sequence is 15 residues long. This CDR3 reads CASSIDGARNYGYTF. The CDR3 bases are TGTGCCAGTAGTATAGATGGAGCACGTAACTATGGCTACACCTTC.

J is TRBJ2-1 and V is TRBV28; 8 bases map to TRBD1. The CDR3 extends over 15 amino acids. CDR1 is MDHEN, CDR2 SYDVKM, per germline. The ends lost 2 bases at V and 5 bases at J; junction bases unmatched: 5. The CDR3 DNA reads as TGTGCCAGCAGTTTAAGGACAGGGTTTCACAATGAGCAGTTCTTC. It yields the protein CASSLRTGFHNEQFF. Looking up the rest from reference TRBV28 and TRBJ2-1 gives the full variable domain: DVKVTQSSRYLVKRTGEKVFLECVQDMDHENMFWYRQDPGLGLRLIYFSYDVKMKEKGDIPEGYSVSREKKERFSLILESASTNQTSMYLCASSLRTGFHNEQFFGPGTRLTVL.

The chain is built from TRBV4-1 and TRBJ2-5, with D tentatively TRBD1 (6 bases). The V gene's germline CDR1 is MGHRA and CDR2 YSYEKL. The CDR3 extends over 18 amino acids. The V and J ends lost 0 bases and 3 bases respectively, with 20 bases between them. CDR3 protein: CASSQDGRGKFKEETQYF. The CDR3 nucleotides are TGCGCCAGCAGCCAAGATGGCAGGGGAAAGTTTAAGGAAGAGACCCAGTACTTC.

The chain carries TRBV28 and TRBJ2-2; 8 nucleotides line up with TRBD1. Per germline, CDR1 MDHEN and CDR2 SYDVKM. Germline trimming cut 7 bases from V and 6 bases from J; bases unmatched to any gene: 7. This CDR3 has 14 amino acids. The CDR3 here is CASMVRGRAGELFF. Written as DNA, the CDR3 is TGTGCCAGCATGGTCAGGGGGCGCGCCGGGGAGCTGTTTTTT.

The chain joins TRBV5-4 to TRBJ2-7; D might be TRBD2 (5 bases). Germline CDR1 SGHNT, CDR2 YYREEE (reference sequence). Trimming removed 1 base from V and 2 bases from J, with 7 bases in between. CDR3 length: 13 residues. DNA of the CDR3: TGTGCCAGCAGCTTGAACGGGGCCTACGAGCAGTACTTC. It encodes CASSLNGAYEQYF.

The V and J genes are TRBV9 and TRBJ2-1; 8 bases agree with TRBD2. The length of the CDR3 is 15 residues. Germline loops: CDR1 SGDLS, CDR2 YYNGEE. After removal of 5 bases from V and 6 bases from J, the junction contained 10 bases not matched to a gene. The CDR3 is CASSEVTSVGNEQFF. Here the CDR3 DNA reads TGTGCCAGCAGTGAGGTGACTAGCGTAGGCAATGAGCAGTTCTTC.

The chain couples TRBV6-6 to TRBJ2-1; 10 nucleotides align to TRBD1. The CDR3 consists of 16 residues. The V segment lost 2 bases and the J segment 11 bases; nucleotides outside the gene matches: 12. Looked up from germline, CDR1 is MNHNY and CDR2 is SVGAGI (reference sequence). The CDR3 nucleotides read TGTGCCAGCAGTTACGGGGACAGGGGTATGGGTTATAAGCAGTTCTTC. This translates into CASSYGDRGMGYKQFF.

The J gene is TRBJ2-1, the V gene TRBV11-3; TRBD2 matches at 9 bases. The germline V gene has CDR1 SGHNT and CDR2 YENEEA. Trimming took 1 base from V and 8 from J; bases not matched to a gene: 9. This CDR3 has 16 residues. The CDR3 here is CASSLARAGGPYEQFF. The CDR3 nucleotides read TGTGCCAGCAGCTTAGCACGGGCGGGAGGGCCGTATGAGCAGTTCTTC.

The J gene is TRBJ2-7, the V gene TRBV19, with D unclear. The germline CDR1 and CDR2 sequences are LNHDA and SQIVND (reference sequence). V lost 0 bases, J lost 6 bases, and 12 bases lay in between. The CDR3 has 14 residues. CDR3 amino acids: CASSIDLWAGEQYF. In DNA, the CDR3 is TGTGCCAGTAGTATAGATCTATGGGCTGGCGAGCAGTACTTC.

This chain connects TRBV27 to TRBJ2-7; 12 bases agree with TRBD1. The J segment lost 4 bases and the V segment lost 5 bases, leaving 3 bases of the junction unmatched. The CDR3 covers 14 residues. Germline CDR1 is MNHEY and CDR2 is SMNVEV (reference sequence). This chain's CDR3 is CASSGDRGRYEQYF. Here the CDR3 DNA reads TGTGCCAGCAGTGGGGACAGGGGGCGGTACGAGCAGTACTTC.

The chain joins TRBV25-1 to TRBJ1-6; 9 positions agree with TRBD1. Germline CDR1 MGHDK, CDR2 SYGVNS. V dropped 3 bases and J dropped 7; count of bases not matched to a gene: 7. The CDR3 consists of 16 residues. CDR3 coding DNA: TGTGCCAGCAGTGAGACCTCCGGGACAGGGAATTCACCCCTCCACTTT. Translated, it gives CASSETSGTGNSPLHF.

The rearrangement uses TRBV5-6 and TRBJ2-5; possible D gene TRBD2, 5 bases. This CDR3 has 12 residues. Germline V gene lookup returns CDR1 SGHDT and CDR2 YYEEEE. Trimming took 1 base from V and 7 from J, leaving 8 bases between them. The CDR3 DNA is TGTGCCAGCAGCTTGCGGGCGGGGACCCAGTACTTC. This encodes CASSLRAGTQYF.

The chain is built from TRBV5-4 and TRBJ1-1; D might be TRBD1 (5 bases). The germline V and J ends were trimmed by 0 bases and 4 bases, with 10 bases remaining between them. This CDR3 has 14 residues. Looked up from germline, CDR1 is SGHNT and CDR2 is YYREEE (reference sequence). CDR3 sequence (DNA): TGTGCCAGCAGCTTGGACAGGTCCCTCACTGAAGCTTTCTTT. It codes for CASSLDRSLTEAFF.

The chain joins TRBV15 to TRBJ2-5; TRBD1 is a possible D gene (6 bases). Germline CDR1 reads LNHNV; CDR2 reads YYDKDF (reference sequence). The V end lost 3 bases, the J end lost 6 bases, and 11 bases lay between the germline ends. The CDR3 sequence is 13 residues long. DNA for the CDR3: TGTGCCACCAGCAGGGTGGGGGCCCAGACCCAGTACTTC. As protein: CATSRVGAQTQYF.

This chain uses TRBV30 with TRBJ1-4; 9 positions agree with TRBD1. Germline CDR1 and CDR2: GTSNPN and SVGIG (reference sequence). V trimming: 1 base; J trimming: 2 bases; junction bases outside the gene matches: 14. The CDR3 is 19 residues long. CDR3 DNA sequence: TGTGCCTGGAGTGGTCAAACTCGCGGGGACAGGGTGACTAATGAAAAACTGTTTTTT. The encoded protein is CAWSGQTRGDRVTNEKLFF.